This T cell receptor (beta chain) appears in the sequencing data of a study of shared clonotypes between healthy human individuals. The trim removed 2 bases at V and 4 bases at J, leaving 5 bases unmatched. The CDR3 extends over 15 amino acids. Germline lookup yields CDR1 SGHTA and CDR2 FQGNSA. It was at deep level that the assay was run. Across several immunoSEQ plates, the genomic DNA of each subset was split evenly. The data were produced by immunoSEQ multiplex PCR, yet TCRdb's version contains in-frame clones alone and is incomplete. The sample has fewer than 3 million clones; around 93% are singletons.

The sequencing sample was made of naive CD4+ T cells from PBMCs. Subset defined: CD45RA+ positively selected. V gene TRBV7-2 combines with J gene TRBJ2-1; 7 nucleotides align to TRBD2. This TCR derives from a man between 18 and 29 years old in good health. Some clones in this sample may be carry-over from other donors' samples. CDR3 region: CASSLLAAIYNEQFF. The CDR3 DNA follows: TGTGCCAGCAGCTTACTAGCGGCAATATACAATGAGCAGTTCTTC.